The 21 T cell receptor beta chains presented below share a single source sample, sequenced in a study of CD8+CD57+ T cells in acquired aplastic anemia. Genomic DNA, the template, was used for profiling of the TCR beta VDJ and CDR3. TCRdb analysed the reads with MiXCR anew, one entry per CDR3 protein. In the table there are 200,000 to 300,000 distinct CDR3 sequences, around 82% of which are singletons. Patients chosen for sequencing had shown CD8+CD57+ cell expansion by flow cytometry. Sequencing input: sorted CD4+, CD8+, or CD8+CD57+ T cells (not recorded which) from PBMCs. Receptor source: a human donor with aplastic anemia.

V is TRBV7-9 and J is TRBJ2-3; no reliable D call. Germline CDR1 is SEHNR and CDR2 is FQNEAQ (reference sequence). This CDR3 is built from 12 residues. V shed 5 bases and J shed 6 bases, with 9 bases lying between them. CDR3 sequence: CASSQAGDTQYF. CDR3 in DNA: TGTGCCAGCAGCCAGGCCGGGGATACGCAGTATTTT.

In regard to this clonotype: Since no conserved phenylalanine or tryptophan closes the CDR3, a read error is the likely cause. The DNA is omitted, as the CDR3 cannot be located on it reliably, and the CDR3 follows TCRdb's listing. The V and J genes are TRBV9 and TRBJ2-1. CDR1 is SGDLS, CDR2 YYNGEE, per germline. The CDR3 is 13 residues long, counting both termini. The CDR3 region is CASSADSYKNTEV.

The V gene is TRBV19, the J gene TRBJ1-1; D is undetermined. The germline V gene encodes CDR1 LNHDA and CDR2 SQIVND (reference sequence). The CDR3 is 15 amino acids. Trimming removed 9 bases at V and 9 bases at J, with 26 bases between. Here the CDR3 DNA reads TGTGCCAGCAGTCTAGCGGAACTGATGCAACATAAAGCTTTCTTT. Protein sequence: CASSLAELMQHKAFF.

Concerning this clonotype itself: Sequence at one end of the junction differs from germline and may be a read error. This chain uses TRBV7-8 with TRBJ2-3; 10 nucleotides match TRBD2. Germline V CDR1 and CDR2: SGHVS, FQNEAQ. The CDR3 loop spans 14 amino acids. The CDR3 sequence: CATSVAGGTDTQYF. CDR3 nucleotides: TGTGCCACCAGCGTAGCGGGGGGTACAGATACGCAGTATTTT.

As concerns this clonotype: The junction departs from germline at one end; a sequencing error may be responsible. The chain carries TRBV7-2 and TRBJ2-7, with TRBD2 matching 10 bases. Gene TRBJ2-3 matches the end of the DNA better, so the J call may be wrong. CDR3 length: 14 amino acids. Germline assignment: CDR1 SGHTA and CDR2 FQGNSA. CDR3 in DNA: TGTGCCATCAGCGTAGCGGGAGGTCACGATACGCAGTATTTT. This gives the protein CAISVAGGHDTQYF.

This chain uses TRBV9 with TRBJ1-1, with D possibly being TRBD1 (5 bases). CDR1 and CDR2 from the germline V gene are SGDLS and YYNGEE. The CDR3 consists of 15 residues. The V and J ends lost 4 bases and 12 bases respectively, with 25 bases between them. For the CDR3, the DNA is TGTGCCAGCAGCTTAGGGGACCCCACAGATACGCAGTCTTTCTTT. Translating it yields CASSLGDPTDTQSFF.

Comment on this clonotype: One end of the junction does not line up with germline, which may come from a read error. The gene calls are TRBV7-8 and TRBJ2-3, with D unresolved. Germline V CDR1 and CDR2: SGHVS, FQNEAQ. This CDR3 contains 14 residues. In nucleotides, the CDR3 is TGTGCCAGCAGCTTAGATGGAGCCGCGCAGTCCGTCGGGTTT. Translating gives CASSLDGAAQSVGF.

A note on this clonotype: An end of the junction does not agree with germline; a read error may underlie this. V is TRBV7-9 and J is TRBJ2-3; tentatively, D is TRBD2 (5 bases). The germline CDR1 and CDR2 sequences are SEHNR and FQNEAQ (reference sequence). The CDR3 has 14 residues. The DNA of the CDR3 is TGTGCCAGCAGCCGAGCCGGGGATTATGGCTACACCTTCTTT. It specifies CASSRAGDYGYTFF.

The genes are TRBV7-9 and TRBJ2-3, with D possibly TRBD2 on 6 matching bases. Germline V gives CDR1 SEHNR, CDR2 FQNEAQ (reference sequence). CDR3 length: 13 residues. Trimming left V 8 bases short and J 9 bases short, with 18 bases between. This CDR3 reads CASGVRGSGTQYF. The CDR3, as DNA: TGTGCCAGCGGGGTTCGGGGAAGCGGGACGCAGTATTTT.

This rearrangement joins TRBV9 to TRBJ1-5, with a weak D call TRBD1 (5 bases). The V end lost 3 bases, the J end lost 15 bases, and 25 bases lay between the germline ends. In germline, CDR1 is SGDLS, CDR2 YYNGEE. This CDR3 spans 15 amino acids. The CDR3 is CASSAGAGAHTSRHF. In DNA form, the CDR3 reads TGTGCCAGCAGCGCCGGGGCAGGAGCTCATACGAGCAGGCATTTT.

This clonotype was picked up one time. The V gene is TRBV2, the J gene TRBJ2-5, with TRBD1 as a possible D gene (6 bases). Gene TRBJ1-2 matches the end of the DNA better, so the J call may be wrong. Germline-derived CDR1 and CDR2 are SNHLY and FYNNEI. This CDR3 is 14 amino acids long. The CDR3 bases are TGTGCCAGCGGCAGCGGGGGCGCGCACTATGGCTACACCTTC. It specifies CASGSGGAHYGYTF.

As to this clonotype: The conserved closing phenylalanine or tryptophan is absent in this CDR3, likely reflecting a read error. The DNA is omitted, as the CDR3 cannot be located on it reliably, and the CDR3 follows TCRdb's listing. The CDR3 spells CASGEGGNIEYFV. The V call is TRBV9, the J call TRBJ2-1; the listed D gene, TRBD1, was not tested against the DNA. Germline V gene sequence: CDR1 SGDLS, CDR2 YYNGEE. The CDR3 is made up of 13 amino acids, end residues included.

This chain joins TRBV7-3 and TRBJ2-1, with D tentatively TRBD1 or TRBD2 (5 bases each). Trimming cost V 6 bases and J 8 bases, with 14 bases left between them. The germline V gene has CDR1 SGHTA and CDR2 FQGTGA. The CDR3 is 13 amino acids. The CDR3: CASSFGGNHEQFF. The CDR3 nucleotides read TGTGCCAGCAGTTTTGGGGGAAACCATGAGCAGTTCTTC.

The chain links TRBV14 to TRBJ2-2; D might be TRBD1 or TRBD2, each matching 5 bases. Germline CDR1 reads SGHDN; CDR2 reads FVKESK. The CDR3 has 17 amino acids. The germline V and J ends were trimmed by 2 bases and 6 bases, with 19 bases remaining between them. The CDR3, as DNA: TGTGCCAGCAGCCAACGCCAAGTCTCAGGGCGGGCCGGGGAGCTGTTTTTT. This gives the protein CASSQRQVSGRAGELFF.

A note on this clonotype: This likely comes from a read error, as the CDR3 has no conserved phenylalanine or tryptophan at its end. The DNA is omitted, as the CDR3 cannot be located on it reliably, and the CDR3 follows TCRdb's listing. This chain connects TRBV7-3 to TRBJ2-3. The CDR3 spans 13 amino acids, including both terminal residues. Per germline, CDR1 SGHTA and CDR2 FQGTGA. Here the CDR3 reads CASSLTSSSGDTQ.

This clonotype was counted only a few times. The chain combines TRBV29-1 with TRBJ2-5, with TRBD2 as a possible D gene (6 bases). Germline CDR1 reads SQVTM; CDR2 reads ANQGSEA. CDR3 length: 16 residues. The ends were cut back, 0 bases at V and 3 bases at J, with 17 bases in the middle. The CDR3 DNA reads as TGCAGCGTTGAAGATCTAGAGACTAGGGGAAAAGAGACCCAGTACTTC. This codes for CSVEDLETRGKETQYF.

The CDR3 DNA reads TGTGCCAGCAGCGTAGAGACGGGGGGTAATGAGCCCACCTTC. This codes for CASSVETGGNEPTF. The V gene is TRBV9, the J gene TRBJ1-2, with D maybe TRBD1 (5 bases). Trimming pared 0 bases from V and 13 bases from J, leaving 19 bases between. The CDR3 contains 14 residues. Germline CDR1 and CDR2: SGDLS and YYNGEE. The whole variable domain, remainder taken from reference TRBV9 and TRBJ1-2, is DSGVTQTPKHLITATGQRVTLRCSPRSGDLSVYWYQQSLDQGLQFLIQYYNGEERAKGNILERFSAQQFPDLHSELNLSSLELGDSALYFCASSVETGGNEPTFGSGTRLTVV.

The rearrangement uses TRBV7-2 and TRBJ2-1; 10 bases match TRBD2. Germline V gives CDR1 SGHTA, CDR2 FQGNSA. V gave up 1 base and J gave up 10 bases; unmatched junction bases: 10. The CDR3 has 16 amino acids. CDR3 coding DNA: TGTGCCAGCAGCTTAGGAACTAGCGGGAACTTCGAAGAGCAGTTCTTC. It is translated as CASSLGTSGNFEEQFF. The variable domain in full, with the rest retrieved from reference TRBV7-2 and TRBJ2-1, is GAGVSQSPSNKVTEKGKDVELRCDPISGHTALYWYRQSLGQGLEFLIYFQGNSAPDKSGLPSDRFSAERTGGSVSTLTIQRTQQEDSAVYLCASSLGTSGNFEEQFFGPGTRLTVL.

V and J are TRBV5-4 and TRBJ2-7; 12 bases fit TRBD2. CDR1 and CDR2 from the germline V gene are SGHNT and YYREEE (reference sequence). The CDR3 contains 14 residues. Germline trimming cut 2 bases from V and 7 bases from J; bases unmatched to any gene: 4. The CDR3 protein is CASSFTSGGLEQYF. The CDR3 DNA sequence: TGTGCCAGCAGCTTTACTAGCGGGGGGTTGGAGCAGTACTTC. The variable domain in full, with the rest retrieved from reference TRBV5-4 and TRBJ2-7, is ETGVTQSPTHLIKTRGQQVTLRCSSQSGHNTVSWYQQALGQGPQFIFQYYREEENGRGNFPPRFSGLQFPNYSSELNVNALELDDSALYLCASSFTSGGLEQYFGPGTRLTVT.

About this clonotype itself: At one of its ends the junction is not consistent with the germline gene, which may arise from a read error. The chain joins TRBV7-8 to TRBJ1-2; D unclear. CDR1 and CDR2 (germline): SGHVS, FQNEAQ. This CDR3 is built from 13 residues. DNA for the CDR3: TGTGCCAGCAGCCTACCGGGAGGACTCGACACGCAGTTT. Translated: CASSLPGGLDTQF.

In the case of this clonotype: The conserved phenylalanine or tryptophan normally closing the CDR3 is absent here, so this likely arose from a read error. The DNA is omitted, as the CDR3 cannot be located on it reliably, and the CDR3 follows TCRdb's listing. The gene calls are TRBV2 and TRBJ1-4; the table's D gene call, TRBD1, was not cross checked with the DNA. CDR1 is SNHLY and CDR2 is FYNNEI in the germline V gene. The CDR3 spans 15 amino acids, including both terminal residues. CDR3 region: CASGDGHTDTQNFGP.